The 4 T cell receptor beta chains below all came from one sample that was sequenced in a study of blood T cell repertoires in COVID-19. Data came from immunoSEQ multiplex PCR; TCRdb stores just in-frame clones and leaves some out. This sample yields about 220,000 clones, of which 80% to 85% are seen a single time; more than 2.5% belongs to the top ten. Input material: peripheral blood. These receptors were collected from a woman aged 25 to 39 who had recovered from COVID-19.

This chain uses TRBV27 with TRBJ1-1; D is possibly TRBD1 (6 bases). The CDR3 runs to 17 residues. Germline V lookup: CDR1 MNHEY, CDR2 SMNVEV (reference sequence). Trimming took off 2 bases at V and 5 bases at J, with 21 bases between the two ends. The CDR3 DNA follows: TGTGCCAGCAGTTTACTCGCAAAAAAGGGGGGGCGGACTGAAGCTTTCTTT. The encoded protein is CASSLLAKKGGRTEAFF.

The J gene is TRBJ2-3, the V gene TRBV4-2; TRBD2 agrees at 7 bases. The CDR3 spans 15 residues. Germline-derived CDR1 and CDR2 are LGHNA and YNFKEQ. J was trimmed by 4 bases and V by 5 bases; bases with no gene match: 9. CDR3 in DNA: TGTGCCAGCAGCGTGAGGGGACTACCAGCAGATACGCAGTATTTT. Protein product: CASSVRGLPADTQYF.

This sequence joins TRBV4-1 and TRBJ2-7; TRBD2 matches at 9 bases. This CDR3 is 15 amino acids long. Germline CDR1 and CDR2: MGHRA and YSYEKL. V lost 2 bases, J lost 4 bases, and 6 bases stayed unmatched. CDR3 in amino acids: CASSQSPSGTYEQYF. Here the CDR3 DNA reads TGCGCCAGCAGCCAAAGTCCTAGCGGGACGTACGAGCAGTACTTC.

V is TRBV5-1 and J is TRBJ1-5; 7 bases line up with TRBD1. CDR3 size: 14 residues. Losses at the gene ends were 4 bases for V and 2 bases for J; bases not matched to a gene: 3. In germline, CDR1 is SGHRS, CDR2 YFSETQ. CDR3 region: CASSRQGGNQPQHF. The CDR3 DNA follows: TGCGCCAGCAGCCGACAGGGAGGCAATCAGCCCCAGCATTTT.